These 17 T cell receptor beta chains originate from one sample sequenced in a study of T cell responses to AZD1222 COVID-19 vaccine. Only in-frame clones appear in the TCRdb table, and some are missing; sequencing was by immunoSEQ multiplex PCR. Altogether 25,000 to 30,000 clones are present, approximately 92% being singletons, with the ten largest covering around 8.4%. The sample consisted of peripheral blood, taken 28 days after the second AZD1222 dose. The receptors were sampled from an adult who received the AZD1222 COVID-19 vaccine.

The rearrangement joins TRBV11-3 to TRBJ2-7; perhaps TRBD2 as D (6 bases). The CDR3 totals 16 residues. CDR1 and CDR2 from the germline V gene are SGHNT and YENEEA. Trimming shortened V by 2 bases and J by 2 bases, and 16 bases separated the two germline ends. DNA of the CDR3: TGTGCCAGCAGCTTATATGGAGGGATAAAGACCTACGAGCAGTACTTC. Translated, it gives CASSLYGGIKTYEQYF.

V is TRBV28 and J is TRBJ1-3, with 12 bases matching TRBD1. CDR1 and CDR2 from the germline V gene are MDHEN and SYDVKM. The CDR3 has 17 amino acids. J was trimmed by 3 bases and V by 4 bases; bases with no gene match: 7. CDR3 DNA: TGTGCCAGCAGTTCTTTAGGGGACAGGGGGCATGGAAACACCATATATTTT. This sequence encodes CASSSLGDRGHGNTIYF.

This chain uses TRBV7-9 with TRBJ1-5; 7 positions agree with TRBD1. Germline V gene data show CDR1 as SEHNR and CDR2 as FQNEAQ (reference sequence). The CDR3 runs to 15 residues. V was pared by 1 base and J by 5 bases, with 5 bases of the junction left unmatched. CDR3 loop: CASSLVRTGDQPQHF. For the CDR3, the DNA is TGTGCCAGCAGCTTAGTTAGAACAGGGGATCAGCCCCAGCATTTT. The entire variable domain, with the rest obtained from reference TRBV7-9 and TRBJ1-5, is as follows: DTGVSQNPRHKITKRGQNVTFRCDPISEHNRLYWYRQTLGQGPEFLTYFQNEAQLEKSRLLSDRFSAERPKGSFSTLEIQRTEQGDSAMYLCASSLVRTGDQPQHFGDGTRLSIL.

The chain uses TRBV5-1 and TRBJ2-3; 7 bases line up with TRBD2. Germline trimming cut 4 bases from V and 6 bases from J; bases unmatched to any gene: 5. Germline-derived CDR1 and CDR2 are SGHRS and YFSETQ. The CDR3 extends over 13 amino acids. Here the CDR3 reads CASSLRGVDTQYF. CDR3 nucleotides: TGCGCCAGCAGCCTCCGGGGGGTCGATACGCAGTATTTT.

The V call is TRBV12-3 or TRBV12-4, the J call TRBJ2-2, with D maybe TRBD1 (6 bases). With 7 bases removed from V and 6 bases from J, the gap between germline ends came to 12 bases. The CDR3 has 13 residues. The CDR3 is CASMIGGAGELFF. The CDR3 nucleotides are TGTGCCAGCATGATTGGGGGCGCCGGGGAGCTGTTTTTT.

The chain joins TRBV12-3 or TRBV12-4 to TRBJ1-5; D gene uncertain. V was clipped by 6 bases and J by 3 bases, with 9 bases between them. This CDR3 region has 13 residues. This chain's CDR3 is CASRKMTNQPQHF. The CDR3 DNA is TGTGCCAGCAGAAAAATGACCAATCAGCCCCAGCATTTT.

This clone was recorded only once. The chain combines TRBV11-1 with TRBJ2-7; 8 bases map to TRBD1. V lost 4 bases and J lost 2; bases outside the gene matches: 7. Germline CDR1 is SGHAT and CDR2 is FQDESV (reference sequence). The CDR3 totals 15 residues. The CDR3 DNA reads as TGTGCCAGCAGCTCCCGACAGGGGAGTCCCTACGAGCAGTACTTC. This translates into CASSSRQGSPYEQYF.

CDR3 sequence reads: CASSLSEKLFF. The CDR3, as DNA: TGTGCCAGCAGCCTAAGTGAAAAACTGTTTTTT. This chain connects TRBV28 to TRBJ1-4; unclear D gene. Per germline, CDR1 MDHEN and CDR2 SYDVKM. The CDR3 is 11 amino acids. Trimming removed 6 bases from V and 7 bases from J, with 6 bases in between.

This clone is a singleton in its sample. The genes are TRBV6-4 and TRBJ1-2, with 8 bases that match TRBD1. The CDR3 runs to 14 residues. With V trimmed by 4 bases and J by 8 bases, 9 bases remained unmatched. CDR1 and CDR2 from the germline V gene are MRHNA and SNTAGT. Here the CDR3 reads CASSAEGQVGGYTF. The DNA for the CDR3 is TGTGCCAGCAGTGCGGAGGGACAGGTTGGCGGCTACACCTTC.

The chain employs TRBV20-1 and TRBJ1-4; D unclear. Per germline, CDR1 DFQATT and CDR2 SNEGSKA (reference sequence). The CDR3 consists of 10 residues. V was pared by 6 bases and J by 5 bases, with 4 bases between. Here the CDR3 DNA reads TGCAGTGCGCAAAATGAAAAACTGTTTTTT. Protein: CSAQNEKLFF.

This clone appeared once. The chain links TRBV19 to TRBJ1-5, with D possibly matching TRBD1 (6 bases). Between the trimmed V and J ends, which lost 7 bases and 0 bases, there was a span of 13 bases. Germline assignment: CDR1 LNHDA and CDR2 SQIVND (reference sequence). CDR3 length equals 15 residues. DNA of the CDR3: TGTGCCAGTAACCAACAAGGGGGTAGCAATCAGCCCCAGCATTTT. Its protein product is CASNQQGGSNQPQHF. Complete variable domain (other parts from reference TRBV19 and TRBJ1-5): DGGITQSPKYLFRKEGQNVTLSCEQNLNHDAMYWYRQDPGQGLRLIYYSQIVNDFQKGDIAEGYSVSREKKESFPLTVTSAQKNPTAFYLCASNQQGGSNQPQHFGDGTRLSIL.

This clone was seen just once. The V call is TRBV11-2, the J call TRBJ1-2; 7 bases agree with TRBD1. This CDR3 spans 14 amino acids. The J segment lost 8 bases and the V segment lost 2 bases, leaving 8 bases of the junction unmatched. Germline V gene data show CDR1 as SGHAT and CDR2 as FQNNGV. CDR3 DNA: TGTGCCAGCAGCTTAACGGGACAGTATTCCGGCTACACCTTC. It codes for CASSLTGQYSGYTF.

The chain links TRBV5-1 to TRBJ1-2; 8 nucleotides agree with TRBD1. J was trimmed by 7 bases and V by 0 bases; bases with no gene match: 14. CDR1 and CDR2 from the germline V gene are SGHRS and YFSETQ. This CDR3 is built from 17 residues. The CDR3 is CASSLAPLGQGRGGYTF. As DNA, the CDR3 is TGCGCCAGCAGCTTGGCACCATTAGGACAGGGTAGAGGTGGCTACACCTTC.

This chain joins TRBV11-1 and TRBJ2-3; a possible D gene is TRBD2 (6 bases). The CDR3 is made up of 13 amino acids. CDR1 and CDR2 (germline): SGHAT, FQDESV (reference sequence). Trimming stripped 9 bases from V and 1 base from J, with 11 bases between. The CDR3 sequence: CASLALGTDTQYF. CDR3 nucleotides: TGTGCCAGTCTAGCGCTTGGCACAGATACGCAGTATTTT. The variable domain in full, with the rest retrieved from reference TRBV11-1 and TRBJ2-3, is EAEVAQSPRYKITEKSQAVAFWCDPISGHATLYWYRQILGQGPELLVQFQDESVVDDSQLPKDRFSAERLKGVDSTLKIQPAELGDSAMYLCASLALGTDTQYFGPGTRLTVL.

J is TRBJ2-7 and V is TRBV20-1; D perhaps matches TRBD2 (5 bases). Trimming removed 3 bases from V and 4 bases from J, with 16 bases in between. The CDR3 loop spans 14 amino acids. The germline V gene has CDR1 DFQATT and CDR2 SNEGSKA (reference sequence). The CDR3 spells CSASRPTGVYEQYF. The CDR3 nucleotides read TGCAGTGCTAGTAGGCCGACCGGGGTTTACGAGCAGTACTTC.

The genes are TRBV24-1 and TRBJ2-5; 7 bases are a match to TRBD1. Trimming took 3 bases from V and 4 from J; bases not matched to a gene: 4. This CDR3 region has 14 residues. Germline-derived CDR1 and CDR2 are KGHDR and SFDVKD. CDR3 region: CATSDLQGRETQYF. CDR3 sequence (DNA): TGTGCCACCAGTGATCTACAGGGGAGAGAGACCCAGTACTTC.

This sequence joins TRBV28 and TRBJ2-7; possible D gene TRBD1, 6 bases. Per the germline V gene, CDR1 is MDHEN and CDR2 is SYDVKM. CDR3 length: 14 amino acids. Trimming took off 2 bases at V and 3 bases at J, with 11 bases between the two ends. The CDR3: CASSLTGGHYEQYF. DNA of the CDR3: TGTGCCAGCAGTTTAACTGGGGGCCACTACGAGCAGTACTTC. The full variable domain, its missing parts supplied by reference TRBV28 and TRBJ2-7, is DVKVTQSSRYLVKRTGEKVFLECVQDMDHENMFWYRQDPGLGLRLIYFSYDVKMKEKGDIPEGYSVSREKKERFSLILESASTNQTSMYLCASSLTGGHYEQYFGPGTRLTVT.